Following are 15 T cell receptor beta chains from one sample sequenced in a study of tissue T cells after allogeneic stem cell transplantation. Method: immunoSEQ multiplex PCR; TCRdb's copy keeps in-frame clones and lacks some. The data show over a thousand clones, with approximately 79% seen just once and roughly 38% held by the top ten. This specimen consisted of spleen tissue, obtained at autopsy. All receptors derive from a male patient at least 60 years old with steroid-refractory graft-versus-host disease after an allogeneic stem cell transplant. Some T cells could come from the graft donor.

For this clone: Germline is not matched at one junction end, which may reflect a read error. Other nucleotide sequences from this sample produce the same CDR3. The chain combines TRBV5-6 with TRBJ2-5, with TRBD2 identical over 8 bases. Germline V lookup: CDR1 SGHDT, CDR2 YYEEEE. The length of the CDR3 is 15 residues. The CDR3 DNA reads as TGCGCCAGCCGCTTGGGGGCCGGGGGGGGAGAGACCCAGTACTTC. Translating it yields CASRLGAGGGETQYF.

The chain combines TRBV5-1 with TRBJ1-1, with 8 bases that match TRBD1. V shed 4 bases and J 5 bases; nucleotides not matched to a gene: 7. The CDR3 length is 14 residues. The germline gives CDR1 SGHRS, CDR2 YFSETQ. DNA of the CDR3: TGCGCCAGCAGCCTCTCCCAGGGGGCGACTGAAGCTTTCTTT. It specifies CASSLSQGATEAFF.

Sample share makes this clone large. J is TRBJ2-1 and V is TRBV19; 7 positions match TRBD1. Germline V gene sequence: CDR1 LNHDA, CDR2 SQIVND (reference sequence). This CDR3 spans 15 amino acids. Trimming cost V 8 bases and J 5 bases; bases outside gene matches: 12. The CDR3 sequence: CASRTGPLPNNEQFF. The CDR3 bases are TGTGCCAGTCGGACAGGCCCCTTACCCAACAATGAGCAGTTCTTC.

The rearrangement joins TRBV21-1 to TRBJ2-7; TRBD1, the table's D call, was not compared with the DNA. TRBV21-1 is an annotated pseudogene. This CDR3 has 15 amino acids. CDR3 DNA sequence: TGTGCCAGCAGCAAGCCTGGGACAGGGACCTACGAGCAGTACTTC. It codes for CASSKPGTGTYEQYF.

The DNA of the CDR3 is TGTGCCACCAAGCCGACAGGTTACTATGGCTACACCTTC. It is translated as CATKPTGYYGYTF. The V call is TRBV24-1, the J call TRBJ1-2, with D possibly matching TRBD1 (6 bases). CDR3 length: 13 amino acids. Germline-derived CDR1 and CDR2 are KGHDR and SFDVKD. Trimming left V 8 bases short and J 3 bases short, with 12 bases between.

This clone has a single count. In DNA form, the CDR3 reads TGCGCCAGCAGCCAAGATGGGGGCGACGGTTCACCCCTCCACTTT. Translating gives CASSQDGGDGSPLHF. The V gene is TRBV4-3, the J gene TRBJ1-6, with D tentatively TRBD1 (6 bases). CDR3 size: 15 residues. CDR1 is LGHNA, CDR2 YSLEER, per germline. V lost 0 bases, J lost 9 bases, and 12 bases lay in between.

The chain joins TRBV12-3 or TRBV12-4 to TRBJ2-7, with D perhaps matching TRBD1 (6 bases). CDR3 length: 12 residues. Trimming removed 6 bases at V and 5 bases at J, with 11 bases between. CDR3 loop: CASSLRGHEQYF. In DNA form, the CDR3 reads TGTGCCAGCAGCCTCAGGGGCCACGAGCAGTACTTC.

This chain joins TRBV2 and TRBJ1-1; 7 nucleotides match TRBD1. The CDR3 totals 13 residues. The J segment lost 11 bases and the V segment lost 0 bases, leaving 6 bases of the junction unmatched. Germline-derived CDR1 and CDR2 are SNHLY and FYNNEI. The CDR3 coding sequence is TGTGCCAGCAGTGAAGCGAAGACAGGGAGGGCTTTCTTT. This sequence encodes CASSEAKTGRAFF.

This clone was counted a single time. A far more abundant clone sits one base away, making this likely a read error. The chain employs TRBV5-6 and TRBJ2-5, with 8 bases fitting TRBD2. The CDR3 length is 15 residues. CDR1 and CDR2 (germline): SGHDT, YYEEEE. The CDR3 loop is CARSLGAGGAETQYF. The CDR3 nucleotides are TGTGCCCGCAGCTTGGGGGCCGGGGGGGCAGAGACCCAGTACTTC.

The J gene is TRBJ2-2, the V gene TRBV11-2; D is ambiguous. CDR1 is SGHAT, CDR2 FQNNGV, per germline. The CDR3 consists of 12 residues. The ends were cut back, 5 bases at V and 1 base at J, with 2 bases in the middle. The CDR3 protein is CASSVNTGELFF. CDR3 in DNA: TGTGCCAGCAGCGTGAACACCGGGGAGCTGTTTTTT.

By share of the sample, this clone is large. The chain employs TRBV6-4 and TRBJ2-7; 9 bases fit TRBD1. The CDR3 covers 15 residues. The V segment lost 5 bases and the J segment 3 bases; nucleotides outside the gene matches: 8. Germline V CDR1 and CDR2: MRHNA, SNTAGT. The CDR3 DNA reads as TGTGCCAGCAGTCCACAGGGGGCCCCTCTCTACGAGCAGTACTTC. It translates to CASSPQGAPLYEQYF.

This clone appeared a single time. The chain joins TRBV4-3 to TRBJ2-3; D uncertain. Germline CDR1 is LGHNA and CDR2 is YSLEER. The CDR3 totals 15 residues. Trimming cost V 4 bases and J 2 bases, with 13 bases left between them. The CDR3 bases are TGCGCCAGCAGCCTTCAAAACTACAACACAGATACGCAGTATTTT. Protein product: CASSLQNYNTDTQYF.

This clone has just one count. This rearrangement joins TRBV3-1 (or the pseudogene TRBV3-2) to TRBJ2-2; D is ambiguous. This CDR3 region has 13 residues. V lost 4 bases and J lost 2, with 5 bases in between. CDR1 and CDR2 from the germline V gene are LGHDT and YNNKEL (reference sequence). CDR3 loop: CASSLPNTGELFF. CDR3 sequence (DNA): TGTGCCAGCAGCCTCCCCAACACCGGGGAGCTGTTTTTT.

The chain recombines TRBV10-3 with TRBJ2-7; 7 nucleotides match TRBD1. V was pared by 10 bases and J by 0 bases, with 3 bases of the junction left unmatched. The CDR3 spans 12 residues. In germline, CDR1 is ENHRY, CDR2 SYGVKD. This CDR3 reads CATTGSSYEQYF. The CDR3 DNA follows: TGTGCCACGACAGGGAGCTCCTACGAGCAGTACTTC.

This clone was counted only a few times. The chain joins TRBV5-8 to TRBJ1-5; D is undetermined. The CDR3 length is 15 residues. Per the germline V gene, CDR1 is SGHTS and CDR2 is YDEGEE. V was clipped by 3 bases and J by 2 bases, with 12 bases between them. The CDR3: CASSWGSWGNQPQHF. CDR3 DNA: TGTGCCAGCAGCTGGGGTTCATGGGGCAATCAGCCCCAGCATTTT.